Below are 14 T cell receptor beta chains sequenced from a single sample in a study of tumor T cells in aggressive B-cell lymphoma. The method was immunoSEQ multiplex PCR; TCRdb's version includes in-frame clones alone and lacks a portion of them. Among around 10,000 clones listed, around 90% were seen once. Sequencing was carried out using tumor tissue. The receptors shown here come from an adult with diffuse large B cell lymphoma.

The chain has TRBV11-3 and TRBJ1-1; D is ambiguous. The V end was cut by 4 bases, the J end by 4 bases, with 10 bases between. The CDR3 extends over 13 amino acids. Germline CDR1 is SGHNT and CDR2 is YENEEA. CDR3 DNA: TGTGCCAGCAGCTCCCGGTTGAGCACTGAAGCTTTCTTT. It codes for CASSSRLSTEAFF. The whole variable domain, filled in from reference TRBV11-3 and TRBJ1-1, reads EAGVVQSPRYKIIEKKQPVAFWCNPISGHNTLYWYLQNLGQGPELLIRYENEEAVDDSQLPKDRFSAERLKGVDSTLKIQPAELGDSAVYLCASSSRLSTEAFFGQGTRLTVV.

This sequence joins TRBV5-1 and TRBJ2-7; perhaps TRBD2 as D (5 bases). This CDR3 has 14 amino acids. V was pared by 3 bases and J by 6 bases, with 16 bases between. CDR1 is SGHRS, CDR2 YFSETQ, per germline. CDR3 sequence: CASSWTGKMGEQYF. CDR3 bases: TGCGCCAGCAGCTGGACCGGGAAGATGGGCGAGCAGTACTTC. The full variable domain, its missing parts supplied by reference TRBV5-1 and TRBJ2-7, is KAGVTQTPRYLIKTRGQQVTLSCSPISGHRSVSWYQQTPGQGLQFLFEYFSETQRNKGNFPGRFSGRQFSNSRSEMNVSTLELGDSALYLCASSWTGKMGEQYFGPGTRLTVT.

The J gene is TRBJ1-1, the V gene TRBV4-1; D unclear. The CDR3 is 11 amino acids. Trimming removed 3 bases at V and 11 bases at J, with 10 bases between. Germline CDR1 and CDR2: MGHRA and YSYEKL. Here the CDR3 DNA reads TGCGCCAGCAGCCACCGGGGTTTGGCTTTCTTT. Amino acids: CASSHRGLAFF.

The chain links TRBV7-2 to TRBJ1-1; 7 nucleotides align to TRBD1. CDR1 and CDR2 from the germline V gene are SGHTA and FQGNSA. The J segment lost 3 bases and the V segment lost 5 bases, leaving 6 bases of the junction unmatched. This CDR3 contains 14 residues. The CDR3 is CASSVRQGYTEAFF. The CDR3 nucleotides read TGTGCCAGCAGCGTTAGACAGGGTTACACTGAAGCTTTCTTT.

This rearrangement joins TRBV29-1 to TRBJ1-2; TRBD1 agrees at 8 bases. The CDR3 length is 12 residues. The J segment lost 2 bases and the V segment lost 7 bases, leaving 3 bases of the junction unmatched. Looked up from germline, CDR1 is SQVTM and CDR2 is ANQGSEA. The CDR3 nucleotides are TGCAGCGCCCCAGGGGGCAACTATGGCTACACCTTC. Residues: CSAPGGNYGYTF.

This rearrangement joins TRBV30 to TRBJ2-5; maybe TRBD2 (5 bases). The CDR3 has 14 amino acids. Germline V gives CDR1 GTSNPN, CDR2 SVGIG (reference sequence). The germline V and J ends were trimmed by 0 bases and 2 bases, with 10 bases remaining between them. In DNA form, the CDR3 reads TGTGCCTGGAGTGTACTTGGCGGGCAAGAGACCCAGTACTTC. Translation gives CAWSVLGGQETQYF.

This chain joins TRBV27 and TRBJ2-1; 9 positions agree with TRBD2. CDR1 and CDR2 from the germline V gene are MNHEY and SMNVEV (reference sequence). The CDR3 extends over 14 amino acids. V shed 4 bases, J shed 9 bases, and the junction held 7 bases outside the gene matches. CDR3 DNA sequence: TGTGCCAGCAGTTGCCAAGCGGGAGGATCTGAGCAGTTCTTC. Translated, it gives CASSCQAGGSEQFF.

The rearrangement joins TRBV28 to TRBJ2-5; 7 bases agree with TRBD1. Judging by the DNA end, TRBJ2-7 fits better; the J call may be wrong. The CDR3 contains 13 residues. The V gene's germline CDR1 is MDHEN and CDR2 SYDVKM. The CDR3 bases are TGTGCCAGCAGCCGGGACAGCTCCTACGAGCAGTACTTC. This translates into CASSRDSSYEQYF.

Here the CDR3 DNA reads TGTGCCAGCAGCGTACCCCCTTTCGAACTAGCGGGAGACACAGATACGCAGTATTTT. Translated: CASSVPPFELAGDTDTQYF. V gene TRBV9 combines with J gene TRBJ2-3; TRBD2 matches 11 bases. The CDR3 covers 19 residues. The germline CDR1 and CDR2 sequences are SGDLS and YYNGEE. Trimming at V came to 1 base and at J to 2 bases, leaving 12 bases not matched to a gene.

The genes are TRBV30 and TRBJ2-3; D might be TRBD1 (6 bases). Germline V gives CDR1 GTSNPN, CDR2 SVGIG (reference sequence). V lost 0 bases, J lost 2 bases, and 9 bases lay in between. This CDR3 has 14 amino acids. The CDR3 DNA reads as TGTGCCTGGAGTGTAGGACAGAACACAGATACGCAGTATTTT. This sequence encodes CAWSVGQNTDTQYF.

The chain combines TRBV30 with TRBJ2-5; no clear D. The V gene's germline CDR1 is GTSNPN and CDR2 SVGIG (reference sequence). V was trimmed by 0 bases and J by 1 base, leaving 9 bases between them. The length of the CDR3 is 14 residues. The CDR3 sequence is CAWSVWQAQETQYF. For the CDR3, the DNA is TGTGCCTGGAGTGTCTGGCAGGCCCAAGAGACCCAGTACTTC. The entire variable domain, with the rest obtained from reference TRBV30 and TRBJ2-5, is as follows: SQTIHQWPATLVQPVGSPLSLECTVEGTSNPNLYWYRQAAGRGLQLLFYSVGIGQISSEVPQNLSASRPQDRQFILSSKKLLLSDSGFYLCAWSVWQAQETQYFGPGTRLLVL.

In this sample, this clone turned up once. This chain uses TRBV2 with TRBJ2-1, with D maybe TRBD1 (6 bases). There are 17 residues in the CDR3. Per germline, CDR1 SNHLY and CDR2 FYNNEI. V was cut by 4 bases and J by 4 bases, with 20 bases left in between. The CDR3 loop is CASSAKGDGLAYNEQFF. In DNA form, the CDR3 reads TGTGCCAGCAGTGCTAAGGGGGACGGGCTCGCGTACAATGAGCAGTTCTTC.

The chain uses TRBV10-3 and TRBJ1-1; TRBD1 is a possible D gene (6 bases). The V gene lost 3 bases and the J gene lost 7 bases, with 12 bases spanning the gap. There are 13 residues in the CDR3. Germline V gives CDR1 ENHRY, CDR2 SYGVKD. CDR3 coding DNA: TGTGCCATCAGTGAAGGGCAGGGGTTTGAAGCTTTCTTT. This codes for CAISEGQGFEAFF.

As to this clone: The conserved final phenylalanine or tryptophan is absent from the CDR3, which likely points to a read error. CDR3: CASRKQGDYGYTL. The CDR3 DNA follows: TGTGCCAGCAGGAAACAGGGGGACTATGGCTACACCCTC. The genes are TRBV6-1 and TRBJ1-2, with 8 bases that match TRBD1. Trimming at V came to 6 bases and at J to 3 bases, leaving 3 bases not matched to a gene. Germline loops: CDR1 MNHNS, CDR2 SASEGT. This CDR3 has 13 amino acids.